The rows below give T cell receptor beta chains drawn from one sample of a study of T cell repertoires in cytomegalovirus infection. One entry per CDR3 protein, called by TCRdb with MiXCR from the reads. The data show more than 400,000 distinct CDR3 sequences, 26% seen once. The sequenced sample consisted of PBMCs. These receptors came from a human donor in good health (CMV status not recorded). Some clones in this sample may be carry-over from other donors' samples. Both conserved end residues are part of each CDR3. D genes are given only for firm matches. Expanded clones get a size class; other rows say once, few or many, or leave the size out.

16 NA TRBD2 TRBJ2-1 TRBV11-2 CASSLVITSGYNEQFF TGTGCCAGCAGCTTAGTGATTACTAGCGGGTACAATGAGCAGTTCTTC
12 few NA TRBJ2-1 TRBV13 CASSSQYNEQFF TGTGCCAGCAGCTCACAATACAATGAGCAGTTCTTC
19 NA TRBD2 TRBJ2-1 TRBV7-2 CASSLALGLAGGLSNEQFF TGTGCCAGCAGCTTAGCGCTAGGACTAGCGGGAGGCCTCTCCAATGAGCAGTTCTTC
14 many NA TRBJ1-2 TRBV7-2 CASSSRGSNYGYTF TGTGCCAGCAGCTCCCGGGGGTCCAACTATGGCTACACCTTC
13 few NA TRBJ1-5 TRBV6-1 CASTLKGGQPQHF TGTGCCAGCACCCTGAAGGGAGGTCAGCCCCAGCATTTT
13 many NA TRBJ1-1 TRBV28 CASSLRVGTEAFF TGTGCCAGCAGTTTACGGGTCGGCACTGAAGCTTTCTTT
15 few TRBD1 TRBJ2-7 TRBV6-6 CASSYPGTGFYEQYF TGTGCCAGCAGTTACCCTGGGACAGGCTTCTACGAGCAGTACTTC
16 many NA TRBJ2-2 TRBV12-3/TRBV12-4 CASSPRVEAYTGELFF TGTGCCAGCAGCCCCCGGGTGGAGGCATACACCGGGGAGCTGTTTTTT
12 NA TRBD1 TRBJ1-2 TRBV7-9 CASSANDRDYTF TGTGCCAGCAGCGCCAATGACAGGGACTACACCTTC
13 few NA TRBJ1-3 TRBV20-1 CSAETPAGNTIYF TGCAGTGCCGAGACACCTGCAGGAAACACCATATATTTT
13 many NA TRBJ2-7 TRBV7-2 CASSWEGPYEQYF TGTGCCAGCAGTTGGGAAGGGCCCTACGAGCAGTACTTC
14 many NA TRBJ2-7 TRBV7-2 CASSSSKGNNEQYF TGTGCCAGCAGCTCCTCGAAGGGAAACAACGAGCAGTACTTC
14 NA NA TRBJ2-7 TRBV12-3/TRBV12-4 CASTQTVKSYEQYF TGTGCCAGCACTCAGACAGTAAAGTCCTACGAGCAGTACTTC
15 few NA TRBJ2-3 TRBV7-2 CASSLSPGSTDTQYF TGTGCCAGCAGCTTATCTCCCGGGAGCACAGATACGCAGTATTTT
15 few NA TRBJ1-1 TRBV24-1 CATSGAAGGNTEAFF TGTGCCACCAGTGGGGCCGCCGGTGGGAACACTGAAGCTTTCTTT
17 NA TRBD2 TRBJ2-3 TRBV5-6 CASSRRQGLAGTDTQYF TGTGCCAGCAGCAGGAGGCAAGGACTAGCAGGCACAGATACGCAGTATTTT
12 NA NA TRBJ2-3 TRBV20-1 CSASPEADTQYF TGCAGTGCTAGTCCCGAGGCAGATACGCAGTATTTT
15 NA TRBD1 TRBJ1-2 TRBV4-1 CASSHTPGQVYGYTF TGCGCCAGCAGCCATACTCCGGGACAGGTCTATGGCTACACCTTC
15 NA NA TRBJ2-5 TRBV5-4 CASSTPPRDKETQYF TGTGCCAGCAGCACCCCCCCTCGCGATAAGGAGACCCAGTACTTC
13 NA NA TRBJ2-4 TRBV11-2 CASSSPVENIQYF TGTGCCAGCAGCTCCCCCGTGGAAAACATTCAGTACTTC
14 NA NA TRBJ1-1 TRBV5-6 CASSPIDSYTEAFF TGTGCCAGCAGCCCGATAGACAGCTACACTGAAGCTTTCTTT
16 NA TRBD2 TRBJ2-5 TRBV19 CASSMISGSPQETQYF TGTGCCAGTAGTATGATTAGCGGGAGTCCTCAGGAGACCCAGTACTTC
16 many NA TRBJ1-1 TRBV7-2 CASSTGPRAGNTEAFF TGTGCCAGCAGCACTGGCCCCCGGGCGGGGAACACTGAAGCTTTCTTT
16 many TRBD2 TRBJ2-2 TRBV7-2 CASSLASGSVTGELFF TGTGCCAGCAGCTTGGCTAGCGGGAGTGTCACCGGGGAGCTGTTTTTT
11 NA NA TRBJ2-2 TRBV20-1 CSARGGGELFF TGCAGTGCTAGGGGGGGCGGGGAGCTGTTTTTT
14 few TRBD1 TRBJ2-3 TRBV5-4 CASSSRQGGNTQYF TGTGCCAGCAGCTCTCGACAGGGGGGAAATACGCAGTATTTT
15 NA NA TRBJ1-1 TRBV4-3 CASSQSVILNTEAFF TGCGCCAGCAGCCAATCGGTTATTCTGAACACTGAAGCTTTCTTT
13 NA NA TRBJ1-1 TRBV6-2/TRBV6-3 CASSYGMGTEAFF TGTGCCAGCAGTTACGGGATGGGGACTGAAGCTTTCTTT
14 few NA TRBJ1-6 TRBV7-8 CASSYREYNSPLHF TGTGCCAGCAGCTACAGGGAATATAATTCACCCCTCCACTTT
16 few NA TRBJ1-4 TRBV6-2/TRBV6-3 CASSYPDPQAEEKLFF TGTGCCAGCAGTTATCCCGACCCGCAGGCAGAGGAAAAACTGTTTTTT
14 NA NA TRBJ2-7 TRBV7-2 CASSLYTNSYEQYF TGTGCCAGCAGCTTATACACTAACTCCTACGAGCAGTACTTC
14 few NA TRBJ2-2 TRBV14 CASSQQVPTGELFF TGTGCCAGCAGCCAGCAGGTGCCCACCGGGGAGCTGTTTTTT
15 NA NA TRBJ2-1 TRBV14 CASSPLLSSYNEQFF TGTGCCAGCAGCCCGTTACTGAGCTCCTACAATGAGCAGTTCTTC
15 NA TRBD2 TRBJ2-1 TRBV6-2/TRBV6-3 CASTPSGRALHEQFF TGTGCCAGCACCCCAAGCGGGAGGGCCCTCCATGAGCAGTTCTTC
15 few NA TRBJ1-5 TRBV6-1 CASIWTSDSNQPQHF TGTGCCAGCATATGGACATCCGATAGCAATCAGCCCCAGCATTTT
15 many NA TRBJ1-1 TRBV7-9 CASSSRDPRHTEAFF TGTGCCAGCAGCTCGAGGGACCCCCGCCACACTGAAGCTTTCTTT
12 NA NA TRBJ2-1 TRBV14 CASSHGADEQFF TGTGCCAGCAGCCACGGGGCCGATGAGCAGTTCTTC
14 NA TRBD2 TRBJ2-1 TRBV9 CASDRPGGDNEQFF TGTGCCAGCGATCGGCCGGGGGGAGACAATGAGCAGTTCTTC
17 many NA TRBJ2-1 TRBV7-2 CASSPGTLYHTNNEQFF TGTGCCAGCAGCCCCGGGACTCTCTACCATACTAACAATGAGCAGTTCTTC